Sequencing of this T cell receptor beta chain was carried out in a study of T-cell memory formation after mild COVID-19. Study background: TCR clusters showed largely donor specificity. Study-wide results and caveats: Memory sampled before infection contained some responding clones, suggesting cross-reactive memory joined. Clones that got smaller from day 15 to 85 had even CD4/CD8, while clones growing later tipped toward CD4+. Contracting CD8+ clones were enriched in EMRA, CD4+ mainly in CM and EM.

One entry per CDR3 protein results from TCRdb running MiXCR on the 5' RACE reads. This table has approximately 150,000 distinct CDR3 sequences, 14% appearing once. This clonotype was counted only a few times. What it binds is not known. There are 16 residues in the CDR3. The germline gives CDR1 MNHEY, CDR2 SMNVEV (reference sequence). V dropped 0 bases and J dropped 3 bases, with 13 bases sitting between them. The source of this sequence is an adult woman who had mild COVID-19 (a few samples of this study predate the infection). Cell type and time point are not known. V usage is TRBV27 and J usage is TRBJ2-3; D ambiguous. Source material: PBMCs or a T cell subset sorted from them (not recorded which). CDR3 DNA: TGTGCCAGCAGTTTATCGCCGGGCCTCCTTACAGATACGCAGTATTTT. It specifies CASSLSPGLLTDTQYF.